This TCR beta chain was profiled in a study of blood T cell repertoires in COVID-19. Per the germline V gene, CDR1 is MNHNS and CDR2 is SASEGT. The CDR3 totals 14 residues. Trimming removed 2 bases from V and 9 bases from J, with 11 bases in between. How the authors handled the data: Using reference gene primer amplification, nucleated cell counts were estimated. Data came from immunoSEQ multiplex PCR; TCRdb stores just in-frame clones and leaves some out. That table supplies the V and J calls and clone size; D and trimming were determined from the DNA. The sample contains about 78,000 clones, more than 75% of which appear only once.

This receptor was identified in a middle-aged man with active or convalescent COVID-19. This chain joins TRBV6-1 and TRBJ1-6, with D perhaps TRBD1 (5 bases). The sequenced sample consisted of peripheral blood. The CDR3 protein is CASSELQGGSPLHF. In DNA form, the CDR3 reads TGTGCCAGCAGTGAATTGCAGGGTGGTTCACCCCTCCACTTT.